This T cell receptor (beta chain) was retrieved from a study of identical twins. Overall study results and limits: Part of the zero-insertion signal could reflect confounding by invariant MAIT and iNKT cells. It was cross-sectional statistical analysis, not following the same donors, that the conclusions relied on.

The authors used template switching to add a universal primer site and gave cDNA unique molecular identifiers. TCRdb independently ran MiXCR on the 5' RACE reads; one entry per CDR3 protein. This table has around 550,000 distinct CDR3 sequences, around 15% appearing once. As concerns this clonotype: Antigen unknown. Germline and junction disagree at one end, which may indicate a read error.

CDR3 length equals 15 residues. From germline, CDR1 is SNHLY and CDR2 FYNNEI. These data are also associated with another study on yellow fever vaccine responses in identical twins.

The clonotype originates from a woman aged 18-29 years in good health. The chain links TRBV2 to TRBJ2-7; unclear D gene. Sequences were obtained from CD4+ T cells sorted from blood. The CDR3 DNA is TGTGCCAGCAGCGAAGGGTTGAGAAGGGCCTACGAGCAGTACTTC. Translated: CASSEGLRRAYEQYF.